This passage covers 4 T cell receptor beta chains from one sample sequenced in a study of a mutant IDH1 vaccine in newly diagnosed glioma. The time point is: baseline, week 1 (first vaccination visit). The treatment here: pre-vaccination baseline after standard-of-care therapy. Sequenced by immunoSEQ multiplex PCR; TCRdb stores in-frame clones only, minus some. The sample shows tens of thousands of clones, 86% of them seen only once. The sample here was PBMCs, taken from a glioma patient treated with radiotherapy, temozolomide or both. The source of these receptors is a man aged 35 to 55 with glioma.

This chain connects TRBV6-7 to TRBJ2-3; possibly TRBD2 for D (6 bases). TRBV6-7 carries the ORF label, with uncertain function. The V gene lost 2 bases and the J gene lost 4 bases, with 16 bases spanning the gap. The CDR3 runs to 16 residues. The CDR3 protein is CASSYLASKAPDTQYF. As DNA, the CDR3 is TGTGCCAGCAGTTACCTAGCGAGCAAGGCACCAGATACGCAGTATTTT.

This chain links TRBV20-1 with TRBJ2-3; possible D gene TRBD2, 5 bases. The CDR3 consists of 11 residues. Trimming left V 8 bases short and J 5 bases short, with 11 bases between. Per the germline V gene, CDR1 is DFQATT and CDR2 is SNEGSKA (reference sequence). In DNA, the CDR3 is TGCAGTATGGACTCCCGAGATACGCAGTATTTT. This sequence encodes CSMDSRDTQYF.

This clone was seen just once. The CDR3: CASRETTGGGYGYTF. For the CDR3, the DNA is TGTGCCAGCAGAGAGACTACGGGTGGAGGCTATGGCTACACCTTC. The chain joins TRBV11-1 to TRBJ1-2; no clear D gene. This CDR3 is built from 15 residues. Between the trimmed V and J ends, which lost 6 bases and 4 bases, there was a span of 18 bases. Per the germline V gene, CDR1 is SGHAT and CDR2 is FQDESV (reference sequence).

The genes are TRBV5-1 and TRBJ2-5, with D unresolved. The CDR3 covers 15 residues. V shed 0 bases and J shed 6 bases, with 15 bases lying between them. Germline V gene lookup returns CDR1 SGHRS and CDR2 YFSETQ. The CDR3 DNA reads as TGCGCCAGCAGCTTGGGGGATCTCCCTCGGCAGACCCAGTACTTC. Protein: CASSLGDLPRQTQYF.